This TCR beta chain appears in the sequencing data of a study of control samples from healthy donors and cancer patients. Method: immunoSEQ multiplex PCR; TCRdb's copy keeps in-frame clones and lacks some. The data show 35,000 to 50,000 clones, approximately 87% seen once. Germline V CDR1 and CDR2: SQVTM, ANQGSEA. The CDR3 totals 11 residues. Trimming pared 1 base from V and 7 bases from J, leaving 7 bases between. The source is a woman aged 55-75 years with lung cancer. Sequenced material: PBMCs. This sequence joins TRBV29-1 and TRBJ2-5, with D hard to call. CDR3 protein: CSVEVLMTQYF. CDR3 nucleotide sequence: TGCAGCGTTGAAGTTCTAATGACCCAGTACTTC.